This T cell receptor beta chain was documented in a study of blood T cell repertoires in COVID-19. Study-wide context: Collection of acute and convalescent COVID-19 samples took place in the United States, Italy and Spain. PBMCs, B-cell-depleted T cells, or T cells provided the cDNA or gDNA that made up the material.

Some clones are missing from TCRdb's copy, which holds only in-frame ones; the method was immunoSEQ multiplex PCR. The top ten hold 3% to 4% of the sample, which has about 220,000 clones, 82% seen once. Participants' own reports of clinical history determined their cohort assignment. Cohort 3 recovery required two negative PCRs, clearance, or symptom resolution. The sequencing sample was made of PBMCs or T cells enriched from blood (not recorded which). This TCR was sampled from a woman aged 55 to 70 who had recovered from COVID-19.

For the CDR3, the DNA is TGTGCCAGCAGCTTAGGCAAGACAGGGCTTGAGCAGTTCTTC. The encoded protein is CASSLGKTGLEQFF. This chain uses TRBV7-2 with TRBJ2-1, with 7 bases matching TRBD1. The CDR3 is 14 amino acids. Germline lookup yields CDR1 SGHTA and CDR2 FQGNSA. Trimming cost V 1 base and J 9 bases; bases outside gene matches: 6.